This entry features one T cell receptor (beta chain) sequence. The antigen is not known. This specimen belongs to a study of T cells in Graves' hyperthyroidism and ophthalmopathy. Study details: Staff took peripheral blood when the initial diagnosis was made, before any treatment began. The study, taken as a whole, reports: Median prediction lead before ophthalmopathy onset was roughly 6 months with the model. In blood, most of the thyroid clonotypes expanded above 0.001 were also present.

Amplification of TCR beta CDR3 regions was performed using RNA transcripts as template. A first-round RT-PCR of the TCR CDR3 used the HTBI primer set. TCRdb re-called the multiplex PCR reads with MiXCR, one entry per CDR3 protein. This table has more than 500,000 distinct CDR3 sequences, roughly 15% appearing once. The PBMCs were taken from around 9 ml of fresh peripheral blood. Sequencing was performed on blood. The sequence came from a woman aged 40 to 50 with Graves' ophthalmopathy.

The DNA for the CDR3 is TGTGCCAGCAGTTCCCAGGGTTCGTGGACTGAAGCTTTCTTT. This encodes CASSSQGSWTEAFF. This rearrangement joins TRBV28 to TRBJ1-1; TRBD1 might be the D (5 bases). Germline V gene sequence: CDR1 MDHEN, CDR2 SYDVKM. This CDR3 has 14 amino acids. Trimming removed 4 bases at V and 5 bases at J, with 14 bases between.